The T cell receptor (beta chain) under discussion was sequenced for a study of T cells in Graves' hyperthyroidism and ophthalmopathy (dated by TCRdb to about 2019). About the study as a whole: Peripheral blood samples were taken at initial diagnosis, before any treatment was given. TCR V-J signatures able to tell the groups apart were searched for in a discovery cohort of 90 to 100 patients, of whom about 40 had Graves' ophthalmopathy and more than 55 had stable Graves' hyperthyroidism. Prospective prediction of ophthalmopathy was tested in an independent validation cohort of approximately 18 hyperthyroidism patients and 17 patients who later progressed to ophthalmopathy. The 90 or so discovery patients were randomly split 7:3 into training and test sets. The study also compared thyroid tissue and blood T-cell repertoires from about 6 Graves' hyperthyroidism patients. After blood sampling, hyperthyroidism patients were treated with methimazole at a starting dose of 30 mg daily, and ophthalmopathy patients were treated with high-dose intravenous methylprednisolone. TCR Vbeta CDR3 sequencing of 135 peripheral blood samples (around 45 ophthalmopathy, roughly 74 hyperthyroidism and some 17 progressor patients) is reported in the paper.

The investigation overall reported the following: Most expanded thyroid clonotypes (frequency above 0.001) were also found in blood, which suggests that blood repertoires may mirror thyroid immune responses. No statistical method was used to fix the sample size in advance, and group allocation was not hidden from the investigators. Ophthalmopathy was separated from stable hyperthyroidism by a 13 V-J signature model, with approximately 86% sensitivity and roughly 81% specificity obtained in cross-validation and 80%/75% obtained in testing. In validation, the model predicted progression to ophthalmopathy with approximately 69% sensitivity and about 72% specificity, a median of roughly seven months before onset.

This clonotype was seen many times. There is no known antigen for this receptor. No base quality information exists; no much larger clone differs at one position. TCR beta CDR3 regions were amplified from RNA transcripts. The TCR CDR3 was subjected to a first round of RT-PCR using the HTBI primer set and the Qiagen OneStep RT-PCR kit. Libraries were constructed in a second round of multiplex PCR, after which size selection and purification were performed. Sequencing of the libraries was done on an Illumina HiSeq2000 using paired-end 100 bp reads. In the original analysis: SOAPnuke was used to process the raw data, with reads discarded if the reads contained adapters or uncalled bases, had a mean Phred below 15, or lacked an exact constant-primer or identifier match. COPE v1.2.5 was used to merge high-quality paired reads, and clonotypes were defined as unique nucleotide sequences. MiTCR v1.1 was used to align clonotypes to the IMGT TRBV, TRBD and TRBJ reference segments. Only V-J combinations with frequency above 0.0001, covering about 99% of repertoires, were analysed. A TCS score was defined as the ratio between F50 (clonal expansion) and ExV (chaos), using BLOSUM62-based TCRdist between CDR3 peptides within each V-J. Welch's t-statistics and random forest reduced several hundred V-J features to 10 to 15, which were used in a naive Bayes classifier (R e1071). In TCRdb, the public reads were trimmed at Q25 with fastp and aligned with MiXCR, with productive beta chains retained. Every distinct CDR3 protein forms one entry, paired with its most common genes and DNA. TCRdb, not the authors, supplied the V and J calls. Recorded for this sample are approximately 560,000 distinct CDR3 sequences; roughly 14% of them occurred a single time. The ten largest clones take up about 7% of the sample.

Stable Graves' hyperthyroidism was defined as the absence of progression to ophthalmopathy over 18 months of follow-up. Hyperthyroidism patients were newly diagnosed, had a disease duration of under 2 months, and were aged 18 to 65 years. Patients with uncontrolled infections, other autoimmune diseases, pregnancy or lactation were excluded. Diagnoses relied on clinical symptoms, serum thyroxine and TRAb, thyroid ultrasound and orbital computed tomography. PBMCs were isolated from 7.5 to 10 ml of fresh peripheral blood by Ficoll-Paque density gradient centrifugation. Trizol reagent was used to extract total RNA, and RNA quality was then checked on an Agilent 2100 Bioanalyzer. V drops 0 bases and J drops 0 bases, leaving 14 bases in between. The CDR3 spans 17 residues, from the cysteine through the phenylalanine. Kept here is only the CDR3 DNA, which spans 51 bases and is read in frame from base 1. Sequences LNHNV (CDR1) and YYDKDF (CDR2) are obtained from the germline V gene (reference sequence).

The sequencing input was blood. The chain links TRBV15 with TRBJ2-5; the D gene is perhaps TRBD2, from 6 matching bases. The source is a woman aged 30 to 39 with Graves' hyperthyroidism. The CDR3 corresponds to CATSRDARRRDQETQYF. In nucleotides, the sequence is TGTGCCACCAGCAGAGATGCCCGTCGGAGGGACCAAGAGACCCAGTACTTC.